The 12 T cell receptor beta chains listed next were all sequenced from one sample in a study of tumor and adjacent non-tumor tissue in lung cancer. The library came from three nested PCR rounds adapted from ARM-PCR protocols. TCRdb redid the calling of the multiplex PCR reads with MiXCR, one entry per CDR3 protein. Seen here are approximately 62,000 distinct CDR3 sequences, more than 55% observed once, and the top ten hold roughly 35%. No cell sorting was done before RNA was extracted from the tissue. Distant lung tissue was collected more than 3 cm away from the tumor edge. Sequencing was performed on distant non-tumor lung tissue. These receptors were taken from a man aged 70-80 years with non-small cell lung cancer.

Comment on this clonotype: At one boundary the junction diverges from the germline segment, which might be a read error. The chain joins TRBV11-1 to TRBJ2-2, with 8 bases lining up with TRBD1. CDR1 and CDR2 (germline): SGHAT, FQDESV (reference sequence). There are 15 residues in the CDR3. The DNA for the CDR3 is TGTGCCAGCAACTTAGGGACAGGAAACACCGGGGAGCTGTTTTTT. Residues: CASNLGTGNTGELFF.

Comments on this clonotype: This may stem from a read error, because a much larger clone lies one nucleotide away. The rearrangement uses TRBV28 and TRBJ2-3; D is possibly TRBD1 (6 bases). The closer fit of TRBJ1-5 to the DNA end suggests the J call may be wrong. The CDR3 extends over 14 amino acids. The germline V gene encodes CDR1 MDHEN and CDR2 SYDVKM. Written as DNA, the CDR3 is TGTGCCAGCAGCCTTCAGGGGCTTGAAGATACGCAGCATTTT. As protein: CASSLQGLEDTQHF.

Comments on this clonotype: A much larger clone lies a single base off, so this may be a read error. This rearrangement joins TRBV4-1 to TRBJ1-3; TRBD1 is a possible D gene (5 bases). Germline V gene lookup returns CDR1 MGHRA and CDR2 YSYEKL. The V end was cut by 5 bases, the J end by 5 bases, with 13 bases between. This CDR3 comprises 14 residues. Here the CDR3 reads CASSERGTRNTIYF. Here the CDR3 DNA reads TGCGCCAGCAGCGAAAGGGGAACTAGAAACACCATATATTTT.

This clonotype came up a few times. The rearrangement uses TRBV5-1 and TRBJ2-1, with 10 nucleotides matching TRBD2. The CDR3 totals 17 residues. Trimming removed 0 bases from V and 5 bases from J; junction bases left unmatched: 8. Germline V gives CDR1 SGHRS, CDR2 YFSETQ. CDR3 residues: CASSLALSGRADNEQFF. Here the CDR3 DNA reads TGCGCCAGCAGCTTGGCGCTCAGCGGGAGGGCCGACAATGAGCAGTTCTTC.

Ten or more counts support this clonotype. The rearrangement links TRBV20-1 to TRBJ2-7; D gene uncertain. The germline V gene encodes CDR1 DFQATT and CDR2 SNEGSKA (reference sequence). The length of the CDR3 is 13 residues. Trimming stripped 4 bases from V and 3 bases from J, with 13 bases between. CDR3 amino acids: CSAKGRFDYEQYF. The CDR3 nucleotides are TGCAGTGCTAAGGGCCGATTCGACTACGAGCAGTACTTC.

This clonotype was observed at least ten times. V is TRBV4-1 and J is TRBJ1-5; 9 nucleotides line up with TRBD1. The junction had 1 base not matched to a gene; V was cut back by 3 bases and J by 7 bases. There are 13 residues in the CDR3. Per the germline V gene, CDR1 is MGHRA and CDR2 is YSYEKL. The chain's CDR3 is CASSQTGGQPQHF. CDR3 nucleotide sequence: TGCGCCAGCAGCCAGACAGGGGGGCAGCCCCAGCATTTT.

This clonotype was detected only once. This rearrangement joins TRBV29-1 to TRBJ2-7; a possible D gene is TRBD1 (5 bases). V lost 7 bases and J lost 6, with 19 bases in between. Germline V CDR1 and CDR2: SQVTM, ANQGSEA. The CDR3 is 13 residues long. The CDR3 loop reads CSAGPRTSSEQYF. Written as DNA, the CDR3 is TGCAGCGCTGGGCCCAGGACATCTAGCGAGCAGTACTTC.

This clonotype was counted many times. The gene calls are TRBV5-1 and TRBJ1-5; D gene ambiguous. This CDR3 contains 15 residues. Germline CDR1 reads SGHRS; CDR2 reads YFSETQ. V was shortened by 0 bases and J by 7 bases, with 14 bases between the two germline ends. The CDR3 region is CASSLEPGLRQPQHF. The CDR3 DNA sequence: TGCGCCAGCAGCTTGGAGCCCGGCCTTAGGCAGCCCCAGCATTTT.

This clonotype was counted many times. The gene calls are TRBV6-2 or TRBV6-3 and TRBJ2-3; no clear D. In germline, CDR1 is MNHEY, CDR2 SVGEGT. This CDR3 has 14 residues. V was trimmed by 8 bases and J by 8 bases, leaving 20 bases between them. The DNA of the CDR3 is TGTGCCAGCTCCAGCGCGCAGCGTGAGCGTACGCAGTATTTT. It is translated as CASSSAQRERTQYF.

About this clonotype: The junction departs from germline at one end; a sequencing error may be responsible. The chain uses TRBV10-3 and TRBJ2-1, with D perhaps given as TRBD1 or TRBD2 (5 bases each). From germline, CDR1 is ENHRY and CDR2 SYGVKD. This CDR3 has 16 amino acids. CDR3 loop: CAISLTSGRENNEQSF. CDR3 nucleotides: TGTGCCATCAGTCTCACCAGCGGCAGGGAGAACAATGAGCAGTCCTTC.

Details on this clonotype: A much larger clone lies one base from this, so it may be a read error. The chain is built from TRBV7-9 and TRBJ2-7; D not certain. This CDR3 comprises 11 residues. Germline values: CDR1 SEHNR, CDR2 FQNEAQ (reference sequence). DNA for the CDR3: TGTGTCAGCAGCGCTAATTACGAGCAGTACTTC. Its protein product is CVSSANYEQYF.

This clonotype was detected many times. The CDR3 region has the DNA TGCAGTGCCCAGGAAGCGGGGCCCTACAATGAGCAGTTCTTC. Amino acid sequence: CSAQEAGPYNEQFF. The V and J genes are TRBV20-1 and TRBJ2-1; 7 bases agree with TRBD2. The CDR3 totals 14 residues. Germline loops: CDR1 DFQATT, CDR2 SNEGSKA (reference sequence). V lost 6 bases, J lost 2 bases, and 7 bases stayed unmatched.